This T cell receptor (beta chain) is drawn from a study of radiotherapy plus CTLA-4 blockade in lung cancer. Sequenced by immunoSEQ multiplex PCR; TCRdb stores in-frame clones only, minus some. The table shows fewer than 70,000 clones, with around three quarters occurring only once. The CDR3 spans 11 residues. Germline V gene data show CDR1 as DFQATT and CDR2 as SNEGSKA (reference sequence). Trimming left V 7 bases short and J 0 bases short, with 6 bases between. Sequences were derived from peripheral blood, sampled from a patient treated with radiotherapy plus ipilimumab. The receptor was isolated from a human donor with non-small cell lung cancer who had a complete response to radiotherapy plus ipilimumab. The V call is TRBV20-1, the J call TRBJ1-1; D unresolved. The CDR3 DNA follows: TGCAGTGTAAGGCTGAACACTGAAGCTTTCTTT. It yields the protein CSVRLNTEAFF.